Listed here are 9 T cell receptor beta chains from one sample, sequenced in a study of blood T cell repertoires in COVID-19. The data were produced by immunoSEQ multiplex PCR, yet TCRdb's version contains in-frame clones alone and is incomplete. This repertoire shows roughly 330,000 clones, more than 75% found once; its top ten account for roughly a tenth. Material: PBMCs or T cells enriched from blood (not recorded which). The source is a young woman who had recovered from COVID-19.

The rearrangement uses TRBV10-1 and TRBJ1-1; no reliable D call. Trimming cost V 0 bases and J 4 bases, with 9 bases left between them. Germline assignment: CDR1 WNHNN and CDR2 SYGVQD (reference sequence). The CDR3 has 14 residues. CDR3 loop: CASSESIGVTEAFF. CDR3 nucleotide sequence: TGCGCCAGCAGTGAGTCGATTGGAGTCACTGAAGCTTTCTTT.

The gene calls are TRBV12-5 and TRBJ1-3, with a tentative D call TRBD1 (5 bases). The CDR3 consists of 15 residues. The V end lost 1 base, the J end lost 1 base, and 8 bases lay between the germline ends. Germline lookup yields CDR1 LGHNT and CDR2 FRNRAP. The DNA of the CDR3 is TGTGCTAGTGGTTTGGAAGGGGTATCTGGAAACACCATATATTTT. Translating gives CASGLEGVSGNTIYF.

The V gene is TRBV5-1, the J gene TRBJ1-1; D may be TRBD1 (6 bases). The CDR3 runs to 16 residues. Germline CDR1 reads SGHRS; CDR2 reads YFSETQ. The ends were cut back, 1 base at V and 7 bases at J, with 20 bases in the middle. CDR3 bases: TGCGCCAGCAGCTTGTATCCGGACAGTCCTCCCGTTGAAGCTTTCTTT. This translates into CASSLYPDSPPVEAFF.

The rearrangement joins TRBV18 to TRBJ2-1, with 8 bases fitting TRBD1. The trim removed 1 base at V and 7 bases at J, leaving 6 bases unmatched. The CDR3 sequence is 15 residues long. Germline V gene sequence: CDR1 KGHSH, CDR2 LQKENI. CDR3 DNA sequence: TGTGCCAGCTCACCACTCGGGACAGGTACAAATGAGCAGTTCTTC. This translates into CASSPLGTGTNEQFF.

The gene calls are TRBV5-1 and TRBJ2-3; D gene uncertain. Germline CDR1 is SGHRS and CDR2 is YFSETQ. This CDR3 spans 15 amino acids. Trimming left V 0 bases short and J 6 bases short, with 14 bases between. The CDR3 DNA reads as TGCGCCAGCAGCTTGGGGGCAGGTGATGCGGATACGCAGTATTTT. Protein product: CASSLGAGDADTQYF.

The rearrangement links TRBV5-6 to TRBJ1-2; 8 bases align to TRBD1. Germline values: CDR1 SGHDT, CDR2 YYEEEE. J gave up 1 base and V 7 bases, and 3 bases lay outside the gene matches. The CDR3 has 13 residues. The CDR3 sequence: CASGQGVNYGYTF. The DNA for the CDR3 is TGTGCCAGCGGACAGGGAGTTAACTATGGCTACACCTTC.

J is TRBJ1-4 and V is TRBV2; D may be TRBD1 (5 bases). The V end was cut by 4 bases, the J end by 8 bases, with 14 bases between. Germline V CDR1 and CDR2: SNHLY, FYNNEI. CDR3 length: 14 amino acids. CDR3 sequence reads: CASSGTRGEEKLFF. The CDR3 DNA sequence: TGTGCCAGCAGTGGGACCCGGGGGGAGGAAAAACTGTTTTTT.

This chain joins TRBV4-1 and TRBJ2-3, with a possible D match to TRBD2 (6 bases). V was trimmed by 4 bases and J by 0 bases, leaving 17 bases between them. Germline CDR1 is MGHRA and CDR2 is YSYEKL. The CDR3 extends over 17 amino acids. CDR3 coding DNA: TGCGCCAGCAGCCTAAAGGGACTCCCCATCAGCACAGATACGCAGTATTTT. Protein: CASSLKGLPISTDTQYF.

CDR3 sequence (DNA): TGTGCCAGCAGCGTAGGGGTAGCGCCCCGATATGGCTACACCTTC. Encoded protein: CASSVGVAPRYGYTF. The chain has TRBV9 and TRBJ1-2; D is uncertain. CDR3 length: 15 residues. Deletions cut 0 bases from V and 5 bases from J, with 14 bases between. Germline V lookup: CDR1 SGDLS, CDR2 YYNGEE.